The 22 T cell receptor beta chains below were found in one sample sequenced in a study of shared clonotypes between healthy human individuals. Terminally differentiated effector memory CD45RA+ cells were excluded by CCR7 positive selection of CD45RO-negative cells. Measured with immunoSEQ multiplex PCR; TCRdb has only the in-frame clones, and not every one. The repertoire includes 600,000 or so clones, about 98% of them detected once, and around 0.3% sits in the top ten. The specimen sequenced was naive CD8+ T cells sorted from blood. The receptor set was obtained from a man aged 25-45 years in good health.

This rearrangement joins TRBV29-1 to TRBJ2-1; D call uncertain. Per germline, CDR1 SQVTM and CDR2 ANQGSEA. Trimming took off 6 bases at V and 5 bases at J, with 8 bases between the two ends. This CDR3 is built from 11 residues. DNA of the CDR3: TGCAGCGTGGCCCCTGACAATGAGCAGTTCTTC. Protein: CSVAPDNEQFF.

The genes are TRBV11-2 and TRBJ2-1; D unresolved. Germline values: CDR1 SGHAT, CDR2 FQNNGV. This CDR3 contains 16 residues. Trimming stripped 0 bases from V and 4 bases from J, with 13 bases between. For the CDR3, the DNA is TGTGCCAGCAGCTTAGATATGGCAGCCTCATACAATGAGCAGTTCTTC. This gives the protein CASSLDMAASYNEQFF.

This clone was counted a single time. The chain couples TRBV4-3 to TRBJ1-3, with a weak D call TRBD1 (6 bases). Per germline, CDR1 LGHNA and CDR2 YSLEER. This CDR3 has 16 residues. Trimming pared 4 bases from V and 1 base from J, leaving 14 bases between. DNA for the CDR3: TGCGCCAGCAGCCGGTCGACTCAGGGGTCTGGAAACACCATATATTTT. It translates to CASSRSTQGSGNTIYF.

The chain employs TRBV9 and TRBJ2-2; D is perhaps TRBD2 (5 bases). V was shortened by 1 base and J by 0 bases, with 10 bases between the two germline ends. The CDR3 loop spans 16 amino acids. Germline V gene lookup returns CDR1 SGDLS and CDR2 YYNGEE. The DNA of the CDR3 is TGTGCCAGCAGCGTATATCCGGGAACGAACACCGGGGAGCTGTTTTTT. Protein product: CASSVYPGTNTGELFF.

This clone showed up just once. V is TRBV7-3 and J is TRBJ2-3, with D uncertain. Trimming cost V 2 bases and J 4 bases, with 16 bases left between them. The length of the CDR3 is 16 residues. Germline V lookup: CDR1 SGHTA, CDR2 FQGTGA. Here the CDR3 reads CASSLGPDPPSDTQYF. DNA of the CDR3: TGTGCCAGCAGCTTAGGGCCAGATCCACCGTCAGATACGCAGTATTTT. The whole variable domain, filled in from reference TRBV7-3 and TRBJ2-3, reads GAGVSQTPSNKVTEKGKYVELRCDPISGHTALYWYRQSLGQGPEFLIYFQGTGAADDSGLPNDRFFAVRPEGSVSTLKIQRTERGDSAVYLCASSLGPDPPSDTQYFGPGTRLTVL.

The rearrangement joins TRBV11-2 to TRBJ2-1; 8 bases align to TRBD2. The trim removed 5 bases at V and 9 bases at J, leaving 15 bases unmatched. CDR3 size: 16 residues. The germline gives CDR1 SGHAT, CDR2 FQNNGV. CDR3 residues: CASSPTQREPWGEQFF. CDR3 nucleotides: TGTGCCAGCAGCCCAACACAGCGGGAGCCATGGGGTGAGCAGTTCTTC.

The V and J genes are TRBV28 and TRBJ2-2; the match to TRBD1 covers 8 bases. CDR3 length: 13 residues. Germline values: CDR1 MDHEN, CDR2 SYDVKM. V was pared by 8 bases and J by 4 bases, with 3 bases of the junction left unmatched. The CDR3 loop reads CASEDRVTGELFF. The DNA of the CDR3 is TGTGCCAGCGAGGACAGGGTCACCGGGGAGCTGTTTTTT.

The chain carries TRBV11-2 and TRBJ2-7, with D unresolved. Trimming removed 7 bases from V and 2 bases from J, with 12 bases in between. Germline V gene data show CDR1 as SGHAT and CDR2 as FQNNGV. The CDR3 runs 13 residues. The CDR3 sequence: CASTPTNTYEQYF. CDR3 DNA sequence: TGTGCCAGCACCCCGACAAACACCTACGAGCAGTACTTC.

The V gene is TRBV5-5, the J gene TRBJ1-2, with D uncertain. CDR1 and CDR2 from the germline V gene are SGHKS and YYEKEE (reference sequence). The CDR3 is 14 amino acids. Trimming took 0 bases from V and 3 from J, leaving 9 bases between them. DNA of the CDR3: TGTGCCAGCAGCTTGGGGGGATCGCACTATGGCTACACCTTC. Its protein is CASSLGGSHYGYTF.

In this sample, this clone turned up once. The V gene is TRBV14, the J gene TRBJ1-2, with a tentative D call TRBD1 (6 bases). CDR1 and CDR2 from the germline V gene are SGHDN and FVKESK. The ends were cut back, 0 bases at V and 8 bases at J, with 16 bases in the middle. There are 15 residues in the CDR3. The CDR3 protein is CASSQDPGARRGYTF. CDR3 nucleotides: TGTGCCAGCAGCCAAGATCCGGGGGCGCGTCGCGGCTACACCTTC.

This sequence joins TRBV19 and TRBJ2-2; D is unresolved. The CDR3 is 14 amino acids. Germline-derived CDR1 and CDR2 are LNHDA and SQIVND (reference sequence). V dropped 6 bases and J dropped 5 bases, with 13 bases sitting between them. This chain's CDR3 is CASSTLAGTGELFF. CDR3 nucleotide sequence: TGTGCCAGTAGCACGCTCGCTGGGACCGGGGAGCTGTTTTTT.

This rearrangement joins TRBV5-1 to TRBJ1-1; no clear D. V was clipped by 0 bases and J by 0 bases, with 9 bases between them. CDR1 and CDR2 (germline): SGHRS, YFSETQ. CDR3 size: 15 residues. The CDR3 reads CASSLASGLNTEAFF. CDR3 sequence (DNA): TGCGCCAGCAGCTTGGCCTCAGGCCTGAACACTGAAGCTTTCTTT.

The DNA for the CDR3 is TGTGCCATCAGTGACACCCGGAACACCATATATTTT. This sequence encodes CAISDTRNTIYF. The chain employs TRBV10-3 and TRBJ1-3; no reliable D call. CDR3 length equals 12 residues. Trimming stripped 3 bases from V and 7 bases from J, with 7 bases between. In germline, CDR1 is ENHRY, CDR2 SYGVKD.

V usage is TRBV28 and J usage is TRBJ2-7; tentative D call: TRBD2 (5 bases). This CDR3 is 13 amino acids long. Trimming shortened V by 6 bases and J by 2 bases, and 11 bases separated the two germline ends. CDR1 and CDR2 from the germline V gene are MDHEN and SYDVKM. CDR3 nucleotide sequence: TGTGCCAGCAGCATATACGGGGCCTACGAGCAGTACTTC. The encoded protein is CASSIYGAYEQYF.

The chain employs TRBV4-1 and TRBJ2-7; perhaps TRBD1 as D (6 bases). The CDR3 extends over 15 amino acids. V gave up 3 bases and J gave up 3 bases, with 15 bases separating them. Germline V gene sequence: CDR1 MGHRA, CDR2 YSYEKL. The CDR3 loop is CASSQIETGDYEQYF. The CDR3 DNA sequence: TGCGCCAGCAGCCAGATAGAGACAGGCGACTACGAGCAGTACTTC.

V gene TRBV29-1 combines with J gene TRBJ2-7, with TRBD1 identical over 7 bases. The J segment lost 6 bases and the V segment lost 3 bases, leaving 5 bases of the junction unmatched. Germline V lookup: CDR1 SQVTM, CDR2 ANQGSEA. CDR3 length equals 12 residues. CDR3 residues: CSVDRGSSEQYF. The DNA of the CDR3 is TGCAGCGTTGACAGGGGGTCCAGCGAGCAGTACTTC.

This chain joins TRBV27 and TRBJ2-1; TRBD1 agrees at 9 bases. V lost 6 bases to trimming and J lost 6 bases; unmatched junction nucleotides: 9. The CDR3 extends over 15 amino acids. CDR1 is MNHEY, CDR2 SMNVEV, per germline (reference sequence). In DNA, the CDR3 is TGTGCCAGCAGGCTTGGACAGGGGATCGGCAATGAGCAGTTCTTC. Translating it yields CASRLGQGIGNEQFF.

The chain links TRBV5-1 to TRBJ1-1; a possible D gene is TRBD1 (6 bases). Germline loops: CDR1 SGHRS, CDR2 YFSETQ. V lost 2 bases, J lost 5 bases, and 16 bases lay in between. The CDR3 extends over 15 amino acids. CDR3 amino acids: CASSLRQVFITEAFF. CDR3 sequence (DNA): TGCGCCAGCAGCTTACGACAGGTTTTTATTACTGAAGCTTTCTTT.

The chain's CDR3 is CASSQQGSGNTIYF. The DNA of the CDR3 is TGTGCCAGCAGCCAACAGGGTTCTGGAAACACCATATATTTT. V usage is TRBV7-9 and J usage is TRBJ1-3, with a weak D call TRBD1 (6 bases). CDR1 is SEHNR, CDR2 FQNEAQ, per germline (reference sequence). This CDR3 is built from 14 residues. Trimming cost V 5 bases and J 1 base, with 9 bases left between them.

This chain joins TRBV11-2 and TRBJ2-2; 7 bases map to TRBD1. The CDR3 runs to 14 residues. V lost 4 bases to trimming and J lost 5 bases; unmatched junction nucleotides: 4. Germline CDR1 and CDR2: SGHAT and FQNNGV. In nucleotides, the CDR3 is TGTGCCAGCAGCTGGCTGGGACAGACCGGGGAGCTGTTTTTT. The encoded protein is CASSWLGQTGELFF.

The chain is built from TRBV5-5 and TRBJ2-7, with 8 nucleotides matching TRBD1. The V segment lost 5 bases and the J segment 0 bases; nucleotides outside the gene matches: 10. This CDR3 has 16 residues. The germline V gene encodes CDR1 SGHKS and CDR2 YYEKEE (reference sequence). The CDR3 nucleotides are TGTGCCAGCAGTCCCCGGGACAGGTCGTACTCCTACGAGCAGTACTTC. Its protein product is CASSPRDRSYSYEQYF. Supplemented by reference TRBV5-5 and TRBJ2-7, the full variable domain reads DAGVTQSPTHLIKTRGQQVTLRCSPISGHKSVSWYQQVLGQGPQFIFQYYEKEERGRGNFPDRFSARQFPNYSSELNVNALLLGDSALYLCASSPRDRSYSYEQYFGPGTRLTVT.

This clone appeared once. This chain joins TRBV9 and TRBJ2-5; perhaps TRBD1 as D (6 bases). V was clipped by 4 bases and J by 4 bases, with 17 bases between them. The CDR3 sequence is 15 residues long. Germline CDR1 is SGDLS and CDR2 is YYNGEE. The CDR3 region is CASSPTGTSAETQYF. CDR3 in DNA: TGTGCCAGCAGCCCCACCGGGACAAGCGCAGAGACCCAGTACTTC.